The present TCR beta chain was sequenced within a study of T cell repertoires in cytomegalovirus infection. Trimming removed 4 bases from V and 1 base from J, with 7 bases in between. This CDR3 comprises 13 residues. Germline V gives CDR1 MNHEY, CDR2 SMNVEV (reference sequence). TCRdb re-called the reads with MiXCR, one entry per CDR3 protein. The sample records approximately 910,000 distinct CDR3 sequences, around 29% being singletons. Note on this clonotype: Antigen unknown.

The V gene is TRBV27, the J gene TRBJ1-1, with unresolved D. The receptor comes from a human donor in good health (CMV status not recorded). Some clones in this sample may be carry-over from other donors' samples. Material: cultured CD8+ T cells from PBMCs, obtained from culture after CMV antigen stimulation. As DNA, the CDR3 is TGTGCCAGCAGTTATTTCAAGAACACTGAAGCTTTCTTT. It codes for CASSYFKNTEAFF.